The next 5 T cell receptor beta chains were all read from a single sample in a study of T cells in Graves' hyperthyroidism and ophthalmopathy. Amplification yielded TCR beta CDR3 regions, with RNA transcripts as the source. The primer set for the first-round RT-PCR of the TCR CDR3 was HTBI. TCRdb called the multiplex PCR reads again in MiXCR, with one record for every CDR3 protein. The sample lists 250,000 to 350,000 distinct CDR3 sequences, over 15% occurring once. Sequencing input: blood. The receptors were gathered from a woman aged 55-75 years with Graves' ophthalmopathy.

This clonotype appeared many times. The V call is TRBV27, the J call TRBJ1-4; 11 bases match TRBD1. V shed 5 bases, J shed 7 bases, and the junction held 9 bases outside the gene matches. This CDR3 comprises 16 residues. Germline-derived CDR1 and CDR2 are MNHEY and SMNVEV (reference sequence). CDR3 in DNA: TGTGCCAGCAGTCGTAGTACCGGGACAGGGGGTGAAAAACTGTTTTTT. Translating gives CASSRSTGTGGEKLFF.

This clonotype has more than one count but fewer than ten. This CDR3 reads CASSPPRTGGMGNSPLHF. In DNA, the CDR3 is TGTGCCAGCAGCCCCCCTCGGACAGGGGGTATGGGGAATTCACCCCTCCACTTT. The chain is built from TRBV7-9 and TRBJ1-6, with 10 positions matching TRBD1. This CDR3 has 18 amino acids. V lost 5 bases, J lost 7 bases, and 14 bases stayed unmatched. Per the germline V gene, CDR1 is SEHNR and CDR2 is FQNEAQ (reference sequence).

In this sample, this clonotype turned up many times. The chain uses TRBV11-2 and TRBJ1-2; D unclear. This CDR3 spans 12 amino acids. Germline CDR1 is SGHAT and CDR2 is FQNNGV. Trimming removed 4 bases from V and 8 bases from J, with 11 bases in between. This chain's CDR3 is CASSSTRHGYTF. The DNA for the CDR3 is TGTGCCAGCAGCTCGACCCGGCACGGCTACACCTTC.

This clonotype occurred many times. The rearrangement links TRBV28 to TRBJ2-7; D not certain. V lost 7 bases and J 3 bases, leaving 10 bases between the germline ends. Germline CDR1 MDHEN, CDR2 SYDVKM. The CDR3 spans 12 residues. Here the CDR3 reads CASMSEDYEQYF. The CDR3 DNA sequence: TGTGCCAGCATGAGTGAGGACTACGAGCAGTACTTC.

This clonotype was seen repeatedly, ten times or more. The V gene is TRBV20-1, the J gene TRBJ2-1, with 9 nucleotides matching TRBD2. CDR1 and CDR2 from the germline V gene are DFQATT and SNEGSKA (reference sequence). With 5 bases clipped from V and 7 bases from J, the junction kept 6 bases outside the gene matches. The CDR3 covers 13 residues. CDR3 sequence (DNA): TGCAGTGCTGCGCGGACTAGCGTAAATGAGCAGTTCTTC. It is translated as CSAARTSVNEQFF.